This note documents a single T cell receptor (beta chain) sequence. The antigen remains unidentified. In each case, RNA was isolated and then reverse transcribed into cDNA as the sequencing template. Assay: immunoSEQ multiplex PCR; the TCRdb copy retains only in-frame clones and omits some. Here the sample spans approximately 150,000 clones, roughly 60% being singletons. The length of the CDR3 is 17 residues. Between the trimmed V and J ends, which lost 4 bases and 14 bases, there was a span of 27 bases. Germline values: CDR1 SEHNR, CDR2 FQNEAQ (reference sequence). This sample is drawn from a study of CD8+ T cells in alopecia areata. Indicated treatment: oral pan-JAK inhibitor, 5-10 mg twice daily. Study-wide results and caveats: Possibly because of HLA-related factors, TCR sharing was less clear across patients than in mice.

The V and J genes are TRBV7-9 and TRBJ1-6, with unresolved D. Sequences were derived from CD4+ T cells sorted from blood, sampled at week 24, from a patient treated with tofacitinib. The source of this sequence is a human donor with alopecia areata. The CDR3 coding sequence is TGTGCCAGCAGCTCTGGACGGGCCCCCGTGGATTCGGTGGCCCTCCACTTT. This codes for CASSSGRAPVDSVALHF.